This is a list of T cell receptor beta chains from one sample in a study of shared clonotypes between healthy human individuals. Measured with immunoSEQ multiplex PCR; TCRdb has only the in-frame clones, and not every one. This sample has some 2,000,000 clones, with about 95% found just once. What was sequenced was naive CD8+ T cells sorted from blood. These receptors all come from a man younger than 35 in good health. CDR3s include the opening cysteine and the closing phenylalanine or tryptophan.

J: TRBJ1-6; V: TRBV27; CDR3: CASSSGTGPSYNSPLHF
J: TRBJ2-2; V: TRBV9; CDR3: CASRTGTGELFF
J: TRBJ2-5; V: TRBV10-3; CDR3: CAISETAWETQYF
J: TRBJ1-2; V: TRBV29-1; CDR3: CSVVDRGTNYGYTF
J: TRBJ2-7; V: TRBV28; CDR3: CASSLAEFVGEQYF
J: TRBJ1-4; V: TRBV4-1; CDR3: CASSQVAGNEKLFF
J: TRBJ2-1; V: TRBV10-1; CDR3: CASSETQYNEQFF
J: TRBJ2-7; V: TRBV7-9; CDR3: CASSSNERYEQYF
J: TRBJ2-1; V: TRBV9; CDR3: CASSAYQGELDEQFF
J: TRBJ2-1; V: TRBV13; CDR3: CASSLGVAGGPQDNEQFF
J: TRBJ2-1; V: TRBV13; CDR3: CASSYTGEGSYNEQFF
J: TRBJ2-7; V: TRBV11-3; CDR3: CASSLGRDRVYEQYF
J: TRBJ2-3; V: TRBV29-1; CDR3: CSVEDGGSSDTQYF
J: TRBJ2-5; V: TRBV2; CDR3: CASSGPSGGLQETQYF
J: TRBJ1-3; V: TRBV27; CDR3: CASSAFSGNTIYF
J: TRBJ1-1; V: TRBV7-3; CDR3: CASSLGHMNTEAFF
J: TRBJ2-7; V: TRBV4-1; CDR3: CATKPMTGYSYEQYF
J: TRBJ2-7; V: TRBV19; CDR3: CASSISLVSEQYF
J: TRBJ2-1; V: TRBV5-6; CDR3: CASSSDGTQFF
J: TRBJ2-2; V: TRBV29-1; CDR3: CSVDPSGMGTGELFF
J: TRBJ1-4; V: TRBV5-1; CDR3: CASSLALGRTTNEKLFF
J: TRBJ2-7; V: TRBV11-2; CDR3: CASSFYGSSYEQYF
J: TRBJ1-1; V: TRBV12-5; CDR3: CASASPVGTNTEAFF
J: TRBJ1-6; V: TRBV28; CDR3: CASSNQNSPLHF
J: TRBJ2-7; V: TRBV7-9; CDR3: CASSLVGTGPEQYF
J: TRBJ2-1; V: TRBV27; CDR3: CASSLFLGTGVDEQFF
J: TRBJ2-7; V: TRBV19; CDR3: CASSPGQHYEQYF
J: TRBJ1-1; V: TRBV15; CDR3: CATSRTGQNTEAFF
J: TRBJ2-2; V: TRBV27; CDR3: CASSPLWGAARDQKNTGELFF
J: TRBJ2-1; V: TRBV7-2; CDR3: CASSLEGLRVYNEQFF
J: TRBJ2-3; V: TRBV28; CDR3: CASSLGLAGYTDTQYF
J: TRBJ2-6; V: TRBV2; CDR3: CASEGANSGANVLTF
J: TRBJ1-1; V: TRBV6-5; CDR3: CASTATGALNTEAFF
J: TRBJ1-1; V: TRBV7-9; CDR3: CASSPGGVRAFF
J: TRBJ2-5; V: TRBV4-1; CDR3: CASSQDGLALDTQYF
J: TRBJ2-7; V: TRBV2; CDR3: CASSEGGLYEQYF
J: TRBJ2-7; V: TRBV29-1; CDR3: CSAARDKPLYEQYF
J: TRBJ2-7; V: TRBV4-1; CDR3: CASSPPSYEQYF
J: TRBJ1-1; V: TRBV4-1; CDR3: CASSQDGTVTEAFF
J: TRBJ2-1; V: TRBV6-6; CDR3: CASTLSPGDATEQFF
J: TRBJ1-4; V: TRBV11-2; CDR3: CASSPQGAGEKLFF
J: TRBJ2-3; V: TRBV7-9; CDR3: CASSSSKSGYTDTQYF
J: TRBJ2-6; V: TRBV2; CDR3: CASKTGSGANVLTF
J: TRBJ2-7; V: TRBV7-9; CDR3: CASSLSRQEGIHEQYF
J: TRBJ2-7; V: TRBV9; CDR3: CASSTGIVGEQYF
J: TRBJ2-5; V: TRBV27; CDR3: CASSLWPGGEETQYF
J: TRBJ2-7; V: TRBV27; CDR3: CASSIRPADYEQYF
J: TRBJ1-1; V: TRBV9; CDR3: CASSVAPTDTEAFF
J: TRBJ2-3; V: TRBV7-8; CDR3: CASSIGDTDTQYF
J: TRBJ2-1; V: TRBV11-2; CDR3: CASSFGRYSYNEQFF
J: TRBJ2-7; V: TRBV19; CDR3: CASTPGDGGYEQYF
J: TRBJ2-5; V: TRBV15; CDR3: CASCPTGSGETQYF
J: TRBJ2-3; V: TRBV7-9; CDR3: CASSPRLAGLTDTQYF
J: TRBJ1-6; V: TRBV27; CDR3: CASTLQGSGSPLHF
J: TRBJ1-1; V: TRBV5-6; CDR3: CASSLMGGPEAFF
J: TRBJ2-7; V: TRBV4-1; CDR3: CASSPAGTDYEQYF
J: TRBJ1-2; V: TRBV7-9; CDR3: CASSLDVNGYTF
J: TRBJ2-1; V: TRBV4-3; CDR3: CASSQDLDLSSYNEQFF
J: TRBJ2-4; V: TRBV7-9; CDR3: CASSAPLGDIQYF
J: TRBJ1-1; V: TRBV7-9; CDR3: CASSWGDREAFF